This is a list of T cell receptor beta chains from one sample in a study of blood T cell repertoires in COVID-19. Assay used: immunoSEQ multiplex PCR; TCRdb lists only in-frame clones, some missing. The sample carries under 300,000 clones, 82% recorded once. Sequenced: peripheral blood. The receptors were gathered from an older woman with active or convalescent COVID-19. Both conserved end residues are part of each CDR3. Fields, in order: D gene, V gene, J gene, CDR3 protein. The D gene is left open where the match is weak.

>-|TRBV7-6|TRBJ1-4
CASSLGTEGVGKLFF
>-|TRBV11-1|TRBJ2-1
CASSPQGGSGNEQFF
>-|TRBV7-2|TRBJ2-5
CASSTTGYSGQYF
>TRBD1|TRBV19|TRBJ1-5
CASSRQGANSNQPQHF
>TRBD1|TRBV6-5|TRBJ1-1
CASTRDRDPNTEAFF
>-|TRBV5-1|TRBJ2-5
CASSAGLSLETQYF
>-|TRBV29-1|TRBJ1-1
CSARDGGPYQNTEAFF
>-|TRBV6-2/TRBV6-3|TRBJ1-5
CASSPNRNNQPQHF
>-|TRBV5-1|TRBJ1-1
CASSLASLQVTSEAFF
>TRBD1|TRBV18|TRBJ1-2
CASSPGQAIYYGYTF
>-|TRBV19|TRBJ1-5
CATRLRPNQPQHF
>-|TRBV7-2|TRBJ1-2
CASSLSRGFGEGYTF
>-|TRBV27|TRBJ1-5
CASSLSIYSNQPQHF